The 10 T cell receptor beta chains below all came from one sample that was sequenced in a study of T cell responses to AZD1222 COVID-19 vaccine. Assay: immunoSEQ multiplex PCR; the TCRdb copy retains only in-frame clones and omits some. The repertoire holds around 100,000 clones, around 95% seen once, with roughly 2.2% in the top ten. Specimen: peripheral blood, collected on day 0 of AZD1222 vaccination. These receptors were obtained from an adult in good health.

The rearrangement uses TRBV3-1 (or the pseudogene TRBV3-2) and TRBJ2-3; D remains unclear. Trimming took 0 bases from V and 0 from J, leaving 4 bases between them. Germline V CDR1 and CDR2: LGHDT, YNNKEL (reference sequence). The CDR3 runs 14 residues. The CDR3 spells CASSQDPSTDTQYF. In nucleotides, the CDR3 is TGTGCCAGCAGCCAAGACCCAAGCACAGATACGCAGTATTTT.

The chain has TRBV19 and TRBJ2-1, with 9 bases that match TRBD2. In germline, CDR1 is LNHDA, CDR2 SQIVND (reference sequence). The CDR3 is made up of 15 amino acids. With 7 bases clipped from V and 8 bases from J, the junction kept 12 bases outside the gene matches. CDR3 DNA: TGTGCCAGTATGGGTTTAGCGGGAGCGGCATATGAGCAGTTCTTC. Translated: CASMGLAGAAYEQFF.

The chain employs TRBV11-2 and TRBJ2-1; 7 bases map to TRBD2. The V and J ends lost 4 bases and 0 bases, in that order; junction bases with no gene match: 6. The CDR3 contains 16 residues. Germline V gene sequence: CDR1 SGHAT, CDR2 FQNNGV. The CDR3 region is CASSSASGSSYNEQFF. In DNA, the CDR3 is TGTGCCAGCAGCTCCGCTAGCGGAAGCTCCTACAATGAGCAGTTCTTC.

The V gene is TRBV7-9, the J gene TRBJ2-7; D remains ambiguous. In germline, CDR1 is SEHNR, CDR2 FQNEAQ (reference sequence). Trimming removed 5 bases from V and 6 bases from J, with 11 bases in between. This CDR3 is built from 12 residues. DNA of the CDR3: TGTGCCAGCAGCCCCCCGGGCGGCGAGCAGTACTTC. It codes for CASSPPGGEQYF. Together with reference TRBV7-9 and TRBJ2-7, the CDR3 gives the full variable domain: DTGVSQNPRHKITKRGQNVTFRCDPISEHNRLYWYRQTLGQGPEFLTYFQNEAQLEKSRLLSDRFSAERPKGSFSTLEIQRTEQGDSAMYLCASSPPGGEQYFGPGTRLTVT.

The chain carries TRBV30 and TRBJ2-2; the match to TRBD1 covers 8 bases. The junction had 8 bases not matched to a gene; V was cut back by 4 bases and J by 7 bases. CDR3 size: 14 residues. The germline V gene encodes CDR1 GTSNPN and CDR2 SVGIG (reference sequence). DNA of the CDR3: TGTGCCTGGATTTTTGACAGGGGTGGCGGGGAGCTGTTTTTT. Encoded protein: CAWIFDRGGGELFF. Full variable domain (remainder filled in from reference TRBV30 and TRBJ2-2): SQTIHQWPATLVQPVGSPLSLECTVEGTSNPNLYWYRQAAGRGLQLLFYSVGIGQISSEVPQNLSASRPQDRQFILSSKKLLLSDSGFYLCAWIFDRGGGELFFGEGSRLTVL.

This clone was recorded only once. The V call is TRBV7-9, the J call TRBJ2-3; unclear D gene. Germline V gene data show CDR1 as SEHNR and CDR2 as FQNEAQ (reference sequence). The CDR3 loop spans 14 amino acids. V gave up 0 bases and J gave up 3 bases, with 7 bases separating them. CDR3 protein: CASSLASITDTQYF. The DNA of the CDR3 is TGTGCCAGCAGCTTAGCGTCAATAACAGATACGCAGTATTTT. The whole variable domain, remainder taken from reference TRBV7-9 and TRBJ2-3, is DTGVSQNPRHKITKRGQNVTFRCDPISEHNRLYWYRQTLGQGPEFLTYFQNEAQLEKSRLLSDRFSAERPKGSFSTLEIQRTEQGDSAMYLCASSLASITDTQYFGPGTRLTVL.

In its sample, this clone was seen once. The chain recombines TRBV30 with TRBJ1-4; 9 bases are a match to TRBD1. The trim removed 8 bases at V and 0 bases at J, leaving 4 bases unmatched. This CDR3 is 14 amino acids long. Germline V gene data show CDR1 as GTSNPN and CDR2 as SVGIG (reference sequence). CDR3 DNA: TGTGCCAGTGACAGGGGGGCAACTAATGAAAAACTGTTTTTT. Translated: CASDRGATNEKLFF.

This clone was detected only once. The gene calls are TRBV12-2 and TRBJ2-7. TRBV12-2 is termed a pseudogene. The length of the CDR3 is 15 residues. The CDR3 DNA follows: TGTGCAAGTCGCCCCCTTTCCGGCCCAAGCTACGAGCAGTACTTC. It is translated as CASRPLSGPSYEQYF.

The chain employs TRBV14 and TRBJ1-1; D is unclear. CDR3 length equals 13 residues. Germline lookup yields CDR1 SGHDN and CDR2 FVKESK. Trimming removed 4 bases at V and 0 bases at J, with 6 bases between. CDR3 nucleotides: TGTGCCAGCAGCCGGCAGTTGAACACTGAAGCTTTCTTT. This sequence encodes CASSRQLNTEAFF.

The chain employs TRBV5-1 and TRBJ2-1; 12 nucleotides align to TRBD1. The junction had 22 bases not matched to a gene; V was cut back by 4 bases and J by 5 bases. The CDR3 loop spans 21 amino acids. Germline CDR1 is SGHRS and CDR2 is YFSETQ. CDR3 loop: CASSDLIWGQGALIRDNEQFF. The CDR3 DNA sequence: TGCGCCAGCAGCGACCTGATCTGGGGACAGGGGGCCCTAATTCGAGACAATGAGCAGTTCTTC.